Listed below are T cell receptor beta chains from one sample, sequenced in a study of shared T cell receptors in the human thymus. Profiled with immunoSEQ multiplex PCR; TCRdb holds only in-frame clones, not every one. The sample includes about 380,000 clones, 95% of them seen just once. The specimen was thymocytes. These receptors all come from a human donor. Each CDR3 is given with its conserved first and last residue. D genes are given only for firm matches. A row's size may be missing; if present it is once, few, many or a size class.

V	size	J	D	CDR3	DNA
TRBV10-3	once	TRBJ1-2	TRBD1	CAINRTGGSLANYGYTF	TGTGCCATCAATAGGACAGGGGGCTCCCTAGCTAACTATGGCTACACCTTC
TRBV29-1	.	TRBJ2-6	TRBD1	CSVEDLGTASGANVLTF	TGCAGCGTTGAAGACCTTGGGACAGCCTCTGGGGCCAACGTCCTGACTTTC
TRBV5-5	.	TRBJ2-4	.	CASSIGRGDIQYF	TGTGCCAGCAGCATCGGCAGGGGGGACATTCAGTACTTC
TRBV29-1	.	TRBJ2-1	TRBD1	CSVEDRQGSYNEQFF	TGCAGCGTTGAAGATCGACAGGGATCCTACAATGAGCAGTTCTTC
TRBV28	.	TRBJ1-2	TRBD1	CASSFDRGYGYTF	TGTGCCAGCAGTTTTGACAGGGGGTACGGCTACACCTTC
TRBV6-5	.	TRBJ1-1	.	CASSYRVSRTEAFF	TGTGCCAGCAGTTACAGGGTTTCCCGCACTGAAGCTTTCTTT
TRBV1	.	TRBJ2-1	.	CTSSQVAAGGSYNEQFF	TGCACCAGCAGCCAAGTTGCCGCGGGAGGTTCCTACAATGAGCAGTTCTTC
TRBV7-9	.	TRBJ1-2	.	CASSLGQEANYGYTF	TGTGCCAGCAGCTTAGGGCAGGAAGCTAACTATGGCTACACCTTC
TRBV7-9	once	TRBJ2-3	.	CASIPAGGGRPGTQYF	TGTGCCAGCATCCCAGCAGGGGGAGGCCGACCTGGTACGCAGTATTTT
TRBV6-5	.	TRBJ2-2	TRBD1	CASSKGDSPGELFF	TGTGCCAGCAGCAAGGGGGACAGTCCCGGGGAGCTGTTTTTT
TRBV28	.	TRBJ2-7	.	CASSSLLYEQYF	TGTGCCAGCAGTTCCCTCTTATACGAGCAGTACTTC
TRBV23-1	.	TRBJ2-7	.	CASSQSRGSVDEQYF	TGCGCCAGCAGTCAATCACGGGGATCGGTGGACGAGCAGTACTTC
TRBV27	.	TRBJ2-1	TRBD1	CASRPGTGMELDNEQFF	TGTGCCAGCAGACCCGGGACAGGGATGGAGCTTGACAATGAGCAGTTCTTC
TRBV28	.	TRBJ1-5	.	CASSLSRGSNQPQHF	TGTGCCAGCAGTTTATCAAGGGGTAGCAATCAGCCCCAGCATTTT
TRBV19	few	TRBJ2-7	TRBD2	CASRARGGSHEQYF	TGTGCCAGTAGGGCACGGGGAGGGAGCCACGAGCAGTACTTC
TRBV28	.	TRBJ2-6	.	CASRLTRVRGANVLTF	TGTGCCAGCAGATTAACCAGGGTGCGGGGGGCCAACGTCCTGACTTTC
TRBV7-3	.	TRBJ2-5	.	CASSQSGRIQETQYF	TGTGCCAGCAGCCAATCAGGACGGATACAAGAGACCCAGTACTTC
TRBV18	.	TRBJ2-3	.	CASSPISTDTQYF	TGTGCCAGCTCACCAATAAGCACAGATACGCAGTATTTT
TRBV6-6	.	TRBJ1-2	.	CATGPNYGYTF	TGTGCCACCGGACCTAACTATGGCTACACCTTC
TRBV13	few	TRBJ2-5	.	CASSITDSPRETQYF	TGTGCCAGCAGCATCACGGACTCCCCTCGGGAGACCCAGTACTTC